The text below deals with one TCR beta chain. The antigen is undetermined. TCRdb reprocessed the 5' RACE reads via MiXCR and lists one record per CDR3 protein. The table has around 90,000 distinct CDR3 sequences, roughly 27% seen once; the top ten hold around 56%. The data were taken from a study of CD8 T cells in ankylosing spondylitis. V was clipped by 4 bases and J by 5 bases; unmatched bases: 9. The CDR3 totals 16 residues. General observations from the study: Matched synovial fluid from ankylosing spondylitis patients was reported to be enriched for disease-linked clones. Certain motif variants had earlier been reported in reactive arthritis synovial fluid and blood. Peripheral blood held disease-linked clones only at relatively low frequency, and these were CD8+.

The chain links TRBV12-3 or TRBV12-4 to TRBJ2-3; 10 nucleotides line up with TRBD1. The clonotype comes from a male donor with ankylosing spondylitis or in good health (not recorded which). Sequencing was carried out using blood, either unsorted or a sorted T cell fraction (not recorded which). CDR3 amino acids: CASSSGGTGDGDTQYF. The CDR3 region has the DNA TGTGCCAGCAGTTCCGGCGGGACAGGGGACGGAGATACGCAGTATTTT.